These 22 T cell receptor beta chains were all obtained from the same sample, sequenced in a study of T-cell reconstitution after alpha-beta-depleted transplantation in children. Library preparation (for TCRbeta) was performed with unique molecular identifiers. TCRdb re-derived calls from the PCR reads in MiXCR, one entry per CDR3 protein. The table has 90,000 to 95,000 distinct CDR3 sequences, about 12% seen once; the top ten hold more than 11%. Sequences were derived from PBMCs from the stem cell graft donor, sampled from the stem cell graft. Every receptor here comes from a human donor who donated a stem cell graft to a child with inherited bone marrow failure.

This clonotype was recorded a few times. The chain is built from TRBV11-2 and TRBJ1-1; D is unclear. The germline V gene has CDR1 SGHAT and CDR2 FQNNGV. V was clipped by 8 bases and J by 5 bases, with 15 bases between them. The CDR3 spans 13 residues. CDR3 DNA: TGTGCCAGCCAGCTTCCCCTTGGGACTGAAGCTTTCTTT. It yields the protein CASQLPLGTEAFF.

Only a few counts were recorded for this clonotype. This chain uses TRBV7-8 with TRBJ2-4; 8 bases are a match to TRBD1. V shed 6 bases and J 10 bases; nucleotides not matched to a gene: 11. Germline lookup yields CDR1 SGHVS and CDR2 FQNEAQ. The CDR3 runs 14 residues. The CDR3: CASRRTGTGWIQYF. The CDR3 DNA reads TGTGCCAGCAGGCGTACCGGGACAGGCTGGATTCAGTACTTC. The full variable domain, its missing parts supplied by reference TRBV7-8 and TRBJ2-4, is GAGVSQSPRYKVAKRGQDVALRCDPISGHVSLFWYQQALGQGPEFLTYFQNEAQLDKSGLPSDRFFAERPEGSVSTLKIQRTQQEDSAVYLCASRRTGTGWIQYFGAGTRLSVL.

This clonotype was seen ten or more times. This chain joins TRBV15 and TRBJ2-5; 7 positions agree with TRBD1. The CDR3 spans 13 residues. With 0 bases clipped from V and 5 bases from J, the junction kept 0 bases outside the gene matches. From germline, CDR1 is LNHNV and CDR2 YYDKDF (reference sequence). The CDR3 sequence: CATSRDRGETQYF. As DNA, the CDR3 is TGTGCCACCAGCAGAGACAGGGGGGAGACCCAGTACTTC.

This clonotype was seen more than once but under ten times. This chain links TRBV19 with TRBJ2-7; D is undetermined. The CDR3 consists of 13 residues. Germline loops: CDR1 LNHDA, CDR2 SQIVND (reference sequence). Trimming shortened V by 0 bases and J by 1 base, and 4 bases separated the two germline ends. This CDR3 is CASSIDYSYEQYF. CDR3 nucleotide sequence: TGTGCCAGTAGTATAGACTATTCCTACGAGCAGTACTTC.

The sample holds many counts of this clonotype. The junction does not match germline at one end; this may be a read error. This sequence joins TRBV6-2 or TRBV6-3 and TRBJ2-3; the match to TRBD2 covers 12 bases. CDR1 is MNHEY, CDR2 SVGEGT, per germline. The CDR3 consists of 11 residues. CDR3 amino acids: CASSLAGGQWF. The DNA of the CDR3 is TGTGCCAGCAGTCTAGCGGGGGGGCAATGGTTT.

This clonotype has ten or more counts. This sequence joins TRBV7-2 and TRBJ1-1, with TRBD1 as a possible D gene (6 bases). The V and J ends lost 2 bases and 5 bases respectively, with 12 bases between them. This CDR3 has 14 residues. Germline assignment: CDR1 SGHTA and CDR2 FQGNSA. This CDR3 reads CASSLIQGGTEAFF. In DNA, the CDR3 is TGTGCCAGCAGCTTAATACAGGGTGGTACTGAAGCTTTCTTT.

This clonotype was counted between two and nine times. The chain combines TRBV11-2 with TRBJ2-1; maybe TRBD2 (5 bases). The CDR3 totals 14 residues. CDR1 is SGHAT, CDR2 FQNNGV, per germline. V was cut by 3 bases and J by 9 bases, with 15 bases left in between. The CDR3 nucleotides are TGTGCCAGCAGCTTGGATGCGGGCGATACTGAGCAGTTCTTC. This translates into CASSLDAGDTEQFF.

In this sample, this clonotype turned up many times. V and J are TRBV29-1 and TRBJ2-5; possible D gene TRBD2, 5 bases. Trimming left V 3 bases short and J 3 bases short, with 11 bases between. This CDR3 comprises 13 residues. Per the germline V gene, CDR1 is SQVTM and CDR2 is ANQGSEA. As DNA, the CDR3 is TGCAGCGTTGACGGGAACAACGAAGAGACCCAGTACTTC. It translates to CSVDGNNEETQYF. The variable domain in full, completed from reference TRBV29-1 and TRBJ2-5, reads SAVISQKPSRDICQRGTSLTIQCQVDSQVTMMFWYRQQPGQSLTLIATANQGSEATYESGFVIDKFPISRPNLTFSTLTVSNMSPEDSSIYLCSVDGNNEETQYFGPGTRLLVL.

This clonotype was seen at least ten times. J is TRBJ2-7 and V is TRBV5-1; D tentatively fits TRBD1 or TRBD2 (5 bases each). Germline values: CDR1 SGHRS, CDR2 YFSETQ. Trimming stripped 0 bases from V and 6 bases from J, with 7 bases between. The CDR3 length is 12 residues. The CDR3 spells CASSLGGPEQYF. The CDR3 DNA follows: TGCGCCAGCAGCTTGGGGGGACCCGAGCAGTACTTC.

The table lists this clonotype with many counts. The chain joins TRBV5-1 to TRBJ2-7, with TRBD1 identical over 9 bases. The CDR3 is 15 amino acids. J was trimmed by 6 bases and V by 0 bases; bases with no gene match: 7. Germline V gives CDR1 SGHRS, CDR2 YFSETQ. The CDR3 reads CASSLEGTGMGEQYF. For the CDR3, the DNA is TGCGCCAGCAGCTTGGAAGGGACAGGGATGGGCGAGCAGTACTTC.

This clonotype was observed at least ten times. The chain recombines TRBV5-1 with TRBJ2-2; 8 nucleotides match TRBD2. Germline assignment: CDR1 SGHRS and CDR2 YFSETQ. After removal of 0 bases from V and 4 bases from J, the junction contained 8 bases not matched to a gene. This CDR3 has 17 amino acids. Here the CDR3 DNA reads TGCGCCAGCAGCTTGGATCCGGGACTAGGTAGCACCGGGGAGCTGTTTTTT. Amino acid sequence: CASSLDPGLGSTGELFF.

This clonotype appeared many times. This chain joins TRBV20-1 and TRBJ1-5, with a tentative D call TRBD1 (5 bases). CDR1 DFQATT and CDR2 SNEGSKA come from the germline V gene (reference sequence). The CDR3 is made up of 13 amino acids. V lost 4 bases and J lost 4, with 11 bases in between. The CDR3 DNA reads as TGCAGTGCTACGACAGCGTTGAATCAGCCCCAGCATTTT. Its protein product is CSATTALNQPQHF.

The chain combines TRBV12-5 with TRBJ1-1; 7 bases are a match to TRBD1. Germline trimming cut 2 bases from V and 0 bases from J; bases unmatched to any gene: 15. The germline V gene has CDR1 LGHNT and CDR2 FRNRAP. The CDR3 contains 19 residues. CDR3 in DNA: TGTGCTAGTGGTTTGCCCAGCCGGGACAGTGGATTTTTGAACACTGAAGCTTTCTTT. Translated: CASGLPSRDSGFLNTEAFF.

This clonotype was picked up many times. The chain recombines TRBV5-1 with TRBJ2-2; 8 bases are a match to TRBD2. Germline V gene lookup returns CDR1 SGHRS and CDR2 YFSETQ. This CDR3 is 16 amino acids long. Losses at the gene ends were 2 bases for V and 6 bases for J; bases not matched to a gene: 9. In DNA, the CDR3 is TGCGCCAGCAGCTTCCGTGGGACTAGAGCCTCCGGGGAGCTGTTTTTT. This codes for CASSFRGTRASGELFF.

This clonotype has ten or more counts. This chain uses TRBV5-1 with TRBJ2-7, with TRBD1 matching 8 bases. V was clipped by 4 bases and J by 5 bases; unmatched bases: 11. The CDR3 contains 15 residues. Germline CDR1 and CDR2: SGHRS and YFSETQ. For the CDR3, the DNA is TGCGCCAGCAGCATGCAGGGGGCGAATCTCGACGAGCAGTACTTC. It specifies CASSMQGANLDEQYF.

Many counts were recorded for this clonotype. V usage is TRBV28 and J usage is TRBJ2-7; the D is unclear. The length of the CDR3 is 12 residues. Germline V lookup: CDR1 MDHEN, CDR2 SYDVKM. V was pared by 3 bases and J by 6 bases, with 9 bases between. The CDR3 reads CASSFGSFEQYF. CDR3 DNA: TGTGCCAGCAGTTTTGGATCGTTCGAGCAGTACTTC.

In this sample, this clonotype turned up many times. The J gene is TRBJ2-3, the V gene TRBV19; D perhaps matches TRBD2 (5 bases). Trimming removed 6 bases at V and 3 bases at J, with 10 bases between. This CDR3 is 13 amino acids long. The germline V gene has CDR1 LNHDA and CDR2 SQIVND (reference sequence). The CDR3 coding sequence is TGTGCCAGTAGGACGACTATGACAGATACGCAGTATTTT. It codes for CASRTTMTDTQYF. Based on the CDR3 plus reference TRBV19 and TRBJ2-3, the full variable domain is DGGITQSPKYLFRKEGQNVTLSCEQNLNHDAMYWYRQDPGQGLRLIYYSQIVNDFQKGDIAEGYSVSREKKESFPLTVTSAQKNPTAFYLCASRTTMTDTQYFGPGTRLTVL.

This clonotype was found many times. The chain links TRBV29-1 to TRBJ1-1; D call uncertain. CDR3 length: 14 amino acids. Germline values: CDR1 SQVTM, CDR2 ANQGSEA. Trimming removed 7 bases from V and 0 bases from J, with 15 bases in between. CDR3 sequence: CSALPGAMNTEAFF. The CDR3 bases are TGCAGCGCGTTGCCGGGTGCAATGAACACTGAAGCTTTCTTT.

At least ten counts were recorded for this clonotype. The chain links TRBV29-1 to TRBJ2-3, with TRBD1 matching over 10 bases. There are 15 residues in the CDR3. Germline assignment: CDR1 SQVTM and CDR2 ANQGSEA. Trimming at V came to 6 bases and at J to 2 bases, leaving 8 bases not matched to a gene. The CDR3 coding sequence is TGCAGCGTGTGCGGGGGGACAGGGGACACAGATACGCAGTATTTT. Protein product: CSVCGGTGDTDTQYF.

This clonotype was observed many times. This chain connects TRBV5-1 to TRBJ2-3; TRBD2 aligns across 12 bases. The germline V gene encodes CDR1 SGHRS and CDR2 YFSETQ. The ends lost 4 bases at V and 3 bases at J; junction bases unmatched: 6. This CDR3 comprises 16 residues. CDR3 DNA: TGCGCCAGCAGCGCAAGGACTAGCGGGACGACAGATACGCAGTATTTT. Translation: CASSARTSGTTDTQYF.

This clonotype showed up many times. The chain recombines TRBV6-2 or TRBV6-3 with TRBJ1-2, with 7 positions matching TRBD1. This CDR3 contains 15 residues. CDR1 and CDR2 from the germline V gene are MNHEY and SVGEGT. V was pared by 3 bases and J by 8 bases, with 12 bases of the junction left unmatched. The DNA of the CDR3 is TGTGCCAGCAGTTATACAGGGGAGCCCGGAGAGGGCTACACCTTC. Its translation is CASSYTGEPGEGYTF.

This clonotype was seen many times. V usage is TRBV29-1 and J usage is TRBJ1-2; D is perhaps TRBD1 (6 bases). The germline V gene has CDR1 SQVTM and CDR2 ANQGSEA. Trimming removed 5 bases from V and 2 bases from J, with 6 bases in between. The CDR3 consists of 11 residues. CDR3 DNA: TGCAGCGTTCAGGGGAACTATGGCTACACCTTC. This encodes CSVQGNYGYTF.